A single sample is the source of the 13 T cell receptor beta chains below, sequenced in a study of Ad26.COV2.S vaccination and SARS-CoV-2 variants (dated by TCRdb to about 2021). The treatment or condition label corresponds to: roughly 18 received Ad26.COV2.S at low or high dose, single or two shots; several received placebo; per-sample allocation not given. For vaccine and placebo recipients, repertoires were sequenced using samples collected on day 63 after the first injection. Library generation was performed with the immunoSEQ multiplex PCR assay. Not all clones reach the TCRdb copy of this immuneACCESS table, which keeps in-frame sequences only. Checked studies attribute under half of the gap to unresolved V genes and leave the rest unexplained. This sample has approximately 500,000 clones in its table, and 87% of those were observed once. The top ten clones comprise roughly 13% of the sample.

Sequencing was performed on peripheral blood, taken in a trial of Ad26.COV2.S vaccine versus placebo. The receptors stem from a person between 18 and 59 years old who received the Ad26.COV2.S COVID-19 vaccine or a placebo.

The count of this clone is one. The V and J genes are TRBV11-3 and TRBJ2-1; the match to TRBD2 covers 8 bases. The CDR3 contains 15 residues. V trimming: 5 bases; J trimming: 0 bases; junction bases outside the gene matches: 3. The germline V gene has CDR1 SGHNT and CDR2 YENEEA. In DNA, the CDR3 is TGTGCCAGCAGCCTAAGCGGGAGCTCCTACAATGAGCAGTTCTTC. Its protein is CASSLSGSSYNEQFF. Variable domain in full (rest from reference TRBV11-3 and TRBJ2-1): EAGVVQSPRYKIIEKKQPVAFWCNPISGHNTLYWYLQNLGQGPELLIRYENEEAVDDSQLPKDRFSAERLKGVDSTLKIQPAELGDSAVYLCASSLSGSSYNEQFFGPGTRLTVL.

The V and J genes are TRBV12-3 or TRBV12-4 and TRBJ1-2; D is uncertain. Trimming removed 6 bases from V and 8 bases from J, with 16 bases in between. This CDR3 is built from 13 residues. The CDR3 DNA is TGTGCCAGCAGCCTGGGTGGCAGTTTGGGCTACACCTTC. Translation gives CASSLGGSLGYTF.

The rearrangement joins TRBV9 to TRBJ2-1, with a weak D call TRBD2 (6 bases). The CDR3 length is 15 residues. Per the germline V gene, CDR1 is SGDLS and CDR2 is YYNGEE. V lost 0 bases to trimming and J lost 8 bases, with 15 bases between them. This CDR3 is CASSVAATRLHEQFF. Here the CDR3 DNA reads TGTGCCAGCAGCGTAGCTGCGACTAGACTCCATGAGCAGTTCTTC.

The genes are TRBV29-1 and TRBJ1-2; no reliable D call. The CDR3 runs to 12 residues. Germline CDR1 is SQVTM and CDR2 is ANQGSEA. Trimming shortened V by 6 bases and J by 8 bases, and 16 bases separated the two germline ends. This chain's CDR3 is CSVRYEESGYTF. Written as DNA, the CDR3 is TGCAGCGTCCGTTATGAGGAGAGCGGCTACACCTTC.

This chain uses TRBV7-2 with TRBJ1-5; no definite D call. Germline-derived CDR1 and CDR2 are SGHTA and FQGNSA. Trimming took off 4 bases at V and 2 bases at J, with 9 bases between the two ends. The CDR3 length is 14 residues. The CDR3 loop reads CASSSPLGNQPQHF. CDR3 sequence (DNA): TGTGCCAGCAGCTCCCCCCTGGGCAATCAGCCCCAGCATTTT. The whole variable domain, remainder taken from reference TRBV7-2 and TRBJ1-5, is GAGVSQSPSNKVTEKGKDVELRCDPISGHTALYWYRQSLGQGLEFLIYFQGNSAPDKSGLPSDRFSAERTGGSVSTLTIQRTQQEDSAVYLCASSSPLGNQPQHFGDGTRLSIL.

Remarks on this clone: The sample carries other DNA sequences with the same CDR3. This chain uses TRBV19 with TRBJ2-5; D remains ambiguous. CDR1 is LNHDA and CDR2 is SQIVND in the germline V gene (reference sequence). V shed 1 base and J shed 7 bases, with 10 bases lying between them. The CDR3 contains 13 residues. This chain's CDR3 is CASSIGPEGTQYF. The CDR3 DNA sequence: TGTGCCAGTAGTATAGGTCCTGAAGGGACCCAGTACTTC.

The V call is TRBV28, the J call TRBJ1-1; D perhaps matches TRBD1 (5 bases). The V end was cut by 3 bases, the J end by 4 bases, with 21 bases between. CDR1 and CDR2 from the germline V gene are MDHEN and SYDVKM. There are 17 residues in the CDR3. CDR3 coding DNA: TGTGCCAGCAGTTTGCGGTCTGGGCCCGTCGGGGGCACTGAAGCTTTCTTT. It is translated as CASSLRSGPVGGTEAFF.

The chain recombines TRBV18 with TRBJ1-5, with a possible D match to TRBD1 (6 bases). Germline V CDR1 and CDR2: KGHSH, LQKENI. The length of the CDR3 is 17 residues. The V end lost 6 bases, the J end lost 2 bases, and 20 bases lay between the germline ends. The CDR3 DNA sequence: TGTGCCAGCTCTCCCGCCCCGGGGGCTGAAGGCAATCAGCCCCAGCATTTT. This encodes CASSPAPGAEGNQPQHF.

The chain links TRBV7-2 to TRBJ2-5; D gene uncertain. Germline V gene data show CDR1 as SGHTA and CDR2 as FQGNSA. Trimming stripped 5 bases from V and 1 base from J, with 11 bases between. The CDR3 contains 14 residues. The CDR3 DNA sequence: TGTGCCAGCAGCGGCAGCGCTAGCCAAGAGACCCAGTACTTC. This translates into CASSGSASQETQYF.

This chain joins TRBV5-1 and TRBJ2-3; D uncertain. The CDR3 runs 14 residues. Germline V gene data show CDR1 as SGHRS and CDR2 as YFSETQ. V lost 3 bases to trimming and J lost 6 bases, with 14 bases between them. In DNA, the CDR3 is TGCGCCAGCAGCTCCTCTGACCCTCGGGATACGCAGTATTTT. As protein: CASSSSDPRDTQYF.

The rearrangement joins TRBV9 to TRBJ1-5; D unclear. CDR3 length: 14 amino acids. V lost 3 bases and J lost 6, with 13 bases in between. Germline V lookup: CDR1 SGDLS, CDR2 YYNGEE. The CDR3, as DNA: TGTGCCAGCAGCGGGGTCGGAATGGGTCAGCCCCAGCATTTT. This codes for CASSGVGMGQPQHF.

Points on this clone: In the same sample, other DNA sequences code for this CDR3. The chain couples TRBV28 to TRBJ2-7; 11 nucleotides line up with TRBD2. Germline V CDR1 and CDR2: MDHEN, SYDVKM. This CDR3 comprises 14 residues. Trimming cost V 5 bases and J 3 bases; bases outside gene matches: 3. The CDR3 nucleotides read TGTGCCAGCAGTACGGGACTAGCGGTCTACGAGCAGTACTTC. Encoded protein: CASSTGLAVYEQYF.

With regard to this clone: Additional DNA sequences in this sample encode the identical CDR3. The chain uses TRBV7-8 and TRBJ2-7; D perhaps matches TRBD2 (6 bases). The ends were cut back, 0 bases at V and 4 bases at J, with 10 bases in the middle. CDR3 size: 14 residues. The germline gives CDR1 SGHVS, CDR2 FQNEAQ. The CDR3 is CASSLAAEGYEQYF. In DNA form, the CDR3 reads TGTGCCAGCAGCTTAGCGGCGGAGGGATACGAGCAGTACTTC.